The 18 T cell receptor beta chains below all came from one sample that was sequenced in a study of blood T cell repertoires in COVID-19. Only in-frame clones appear in the TCRdb table, and some are missing; sequencing was by immunoSEQ multiplex PCR. The sample comprises 60,000 to 70,000 clones, roughly 82% of which are singletons, and about two fifths rests with the top ten. What was sequenced was peripheral blood. These receptors all come from a human donor in a cohort sampled during active COVID-19.

The rearrangement links TRBV5-1 to TRBJ1-4, with D perhaps matching TRBD1 (5 bases). The V end was cut by 0 bases, the J end by 2 bases, with 11 bases between. Germline CDR1 is SGHRS and CDR2 is YFSETQ. The CDR3 consists of 16 residues. The CDR3: CASSLGQGGTNEKLFF. The DNA for the CDR3 is TGCGCCAGCAGCTTGGGGCAGGGTGGTACTAATGAAAAACTGTTTTTT. Variable domain in full (rest from reference TRBV5-1 and TRBJ1-4): KAGVTQTPRYLIKTRGQQVTLSCSPISGHRSVSWYQQTPGQGLQFLFEYFSETQRNKGNFPGRFSGRQFSNSRSEMNVSTLELGDSALYLCASSLGQGGTNEKLFFGSGTQLSVL.

The chain carries TRBV9 and TRBJ2-7; weak D call: TRBD2 (5 bases). The germline V gene has CDR1 SGDLS and CDR2 YYNGEE. The V gene lost 6 bases and the J gene lost 4 bases, with 26 bases spanning the gap. The CDR3 runs 17 residues. The CDR3 sequence: CASTQSGRREAVYEQYF. CDR3 in DNA: TGTGCCAGCACCCAATCTGGACGCCGAGAAGCGGTATACGAGCAGTACTTC.

V usage is TRBV14 and J usage is TRBJ1-1, with D possibly being TRBD1 (6 bases). V gave up 0 bases and J gave up 1 base, with 9 bases separating them. CDR1 and CDR2 from the germline V gene are SGHDN and FVKESK. The CDR3 runs to 15 residues. Written as DNA, the CDR3 is TGTGCCAGCAGCCAAGACGGGGGGCGGAACACTGAAGCTTTCTTT. This sequence encodes CASSQDGGRNTEAFF.

V usage is TRBV6-1 and J usage is TRBJ2-6; D perhaps matches TRBD2 (6 bases). CDR1 MNHNS and CDR2 SASEGT come from the germline V gene. The CDR3 length is 15 residues. V dropped 3 bases and J dropped 0 bases, with 6 bases sitting between them. The CDR3 DNA reads TGTGCCAGCAGTGAGGGGGGCTCTGGGGCCAACGTCCTGACTTTC. This encodes CASSEGGSGANVLTF.

This clone was seen a single time. The chain is built from TRBV7-2 and TRBJ2-3, with 7 bases aligning to TRBD2. CDR3 length: 16 residues. Germline loops: CDR1 SGHTA, CDR2 FQGNSA. V shed 2 bases, J shed 4 bases, and the junction held 9 bases outside the gene matches. This CDR3 reads CASSLRRAGQSDTQYF. CDR3 bases: TGTGCCAGCAGCTTAAGGAGAGCGGGGCAATCAGATACGCAGTATTTT.

V usage is TRBV5-1 and J usage is TRBJ2-1; D might be TRBD1 (6 bases). The V end was cut by 1 base, the J end by 2 bases, with 13 bases between. The CDR3 is made up of 16 amino acids. In germline, CDR1 is SGHRS, CDR2 YFSETQ. The CDR3 region is CASSLRARQAYNEQFF. In nucleotides, the CDR3 is TGCGCCAGCAGCTTGCGGGCGAGACAGGCCTACAATGAGCAGTTCTTC.

This chain links TRBV3-1 (or the pseudogene TRBV3-2) with TRBJ2-7; D is undetermined. Per germline, CDR1 LGHDT and CDR2 YNNKEL (reference sequence). Trimming stripped 5 bases from V and 4 bases from J, with 9 bases between. The CDR3 covers 12 residues. The CDR3 loop is CASSNRVYEQYF. The CDR3 DNA is TGTGCCAGCAGCAACCGAGTTTACGAGCAGTACTTC.

The genes are TRBV14 and TRBJ2-7, with TRBD1 matching over 9 bases. The CDR3 sequence is 14 residues long. The V gene's germline CDR1 is SGHDN and CDR2 FVKESK. V shed 5 bases and J 2 bases; nucleotides not matched to a gene: 4. The CDR3 protein is CASSIRQGAYEQYF. In nucleotides, the CDR3 is TGTGCCAGCAGCATTCGACAGGGGGCCTACGAGCAGTACTTC.

The V and J genes are TRBV9 and TRBJ1-6; no definite D call. Germline V gives CDR1 SGDLS, CDR2 YYNGEE. This CDR3 has 14 amino acids. The ends were cut back, 0 bases at V and 6 bases at J, with 7 bases in the middle. CDR3 sequence: CASSVGQANSPLHF. The CDR3 nucleotides are TGTGCCAGCAGCGTAGGGCAGGCTAATTCACCCCTCCACTTT.

This sequence joins TRBV3-1 (or the pseudogene TRBV3-2) and TRBJ2-3; D is uncertain. CDR3 size: 12 residues. Per the germline V gene, CDR1 is LGHDT and CDR2 is YNNKEL (reference sequence). Trimming removed 1 base from V and 6 bases from J, with 5 bases in between. CDR3 sequence: CASSQVPDTQYF. CDR3 coding DNA: TGTGCCAGCAGCCAAGTTCCGGATACGCAGTATTTT.

The CDR3 bases are TGCAGTGCTAGTTTAGCGGGGGCCGGGACCCAGTACTTC. It specifies CSASLAGAGTQYF. This chain uses TRBV20-1 with TRBJ2-5; 9 bases line up with TRBD2. V shed 3 bases, J shed 7 bases, and the junction held 6 bases outside the gene matches. The CDR3 runs to 13 residues. The V gene's germline CDR1 is DFQATT and CDR2 SNEGSKA (reference sequence).

This clone was picked up a small number of times. The chain is built from TRBV7-9 and TRBJ2-5, with no clear D. With 5 bases removed from V and 4 bases from J, the gap between germline ends came to 17 bases. This CDR3 is built from 15 residues. CDR1 is SEHNR, CDR2 FQNEAQ, per germline (reference sequence). CDR3 sequence (DNA): TGTGCCAGCAGCCCTAAGCGCCGGGTTGGAGAGACCCAGTACTTC. Its translation is CASSPKRRVGETQYF.

This rearrangement joins TRBV11-2 to TRBJ2-5; 7 nucleotides align to TRBD2. Per the germline V gene, CDR1 is SGHAT and CDR2 is FQNNGV. Unmatched junction bases numbered 6, after V lost 7 bases and J lost 7 bases. The CDR3 sequence is 12 residues long. CDR3 loop: CASTFSGGTQYF. The CDR3 coding sequence is TGTGCCAGCACCTTTTCGGGGGGGACCCAGTACTTC.

The J gene is TRBJ2-1, the V gene TRBV4-1, with D tentatively TRBD2 (5 bases). The V end was cut by 5 bases, the J end by 6 bases, with 11 bases between. The CDR3 sequence is 13 residues long. Germline V gene data show CDR1 as MGHRA and CDR2 as YSYEKL. The CDR3 DNA follows: TGCGCCAGCAGCTCACGTCGGGGCAATGAGCAGTTCTTC. Translation: CASSSRRGNEQFF.

The chain links TRBV6-6 to TRBJ1-4; D gene ambiguous. CDR3 length equals 13 residues. The V end lost 8 bases, the J end lost 7 bases, and 14 bases lay between the germline ends. The germline V gene has CDR1 MNHNY and CDR2 SVGAGI (reference sequence). The CDR3 DNA reads as TGTGCCAGCCGAATACGGACTGCTGAAAAACTGTTTTTT. It codes for CASRIRTAEKLFF.

V and J are TRBV11-2 and TRBJ1-2; possibly TRBD1 for D (5 bases). V lost 5 bases to trimming and J lost 4 bases, with 17 bases between them. The germline CDR1 and CDR2 sequences are SGHAT and FQNNGV. The CDR3 runs to 15 residues. The chain's CDR3 is CASSHNAQGSYGYTF. CDR3 sequence (DNA): TGTGCCAGCAGCCACAACGCTCAGGGATCCTATGGCTACACCTTC.

The chain is built from TRBV5-1 and TRBJ1-6; 10 positions match TRBD1. The germline V gene encodes CDR1 SGHRS and CDR2 YFSETQ. Trimming at V came to 0 bases and at J to 9 bases, leaving 0 bases not matched to a gene. The CDR3 spans 14 residues. Here the CDR3 reads CASSLGDRGSPLHF. In DNA form, the CDR3 reads TGCGCCAGCAGCTTGGGGGACAGGGGTTCACCCCTCCACTTT.

The chain uses TRBV18 and TRBJ1-5; 11 nucleotides line up with TRBD1. The CDR3 totals 15 residues. J lost 4 bases, V lost 6 bases, and 5 bases had no gene match. In germline, CDR1 is KGHSH, CDR2 LQKENI. CDR3 in amino acids: CASSAGTGGNQPQHF. The CDR3 DNA is TGTGCCAGCTCGGCCGGGACAGGGGGGAATCAGCCCCAGCATTTT.